Presented here are 10 T cell receptor beta chains from one specimen sequenced in a study of breast tumors, draining lymph nodes, adjacent tissues. TCRdb reanalysed the multiplex PCR reads using MiXCR and keeps one entry per CDR3 protein. The data contain approximately 230,000 distinct CDR3 sequences, around 35% of them singletons. Axillary draining lymph nodes of breast cancer patients supplied the node samples. Sequencing was performed on axillary lymph node tissue. The receptors shown here come from a female donor with breast cancer. Some clones in this sample may be carry-over from other donors' samples.

The chain links TRBV6-1 to TRBJ1-1; unclear D gene. The V gene lost 2 bases and the J gene lost 1 base, with 8 bases spanning the gap. Germline V gene data show CDR1 as MNHNS and CDR2 as SASEGT. This CDR3 is 14 amino acids long. The CDR3: CASSERARNTEAFF. The CDR3 region has the DNA TGTGCCAGCAGTGAAAGGGCCAGGAACACTGAAGCTTTCTTT.

This clonotype occurred many times. V usage is TRBV19 and J usage is TRBJ1-3, with TRBD1 matching 8 bases. Looked up from germline, CDR1 is LNHDA and CDR2 is SQIVND (reference sequence). The CDR3 consists of 15 residues. The V and J ends lost 4 bases and 4 bases, in that order; junction bases with no gene match: 6. The CDR3 coding sequence is TGTGCCAGTAGTACCGGACAGGGTGTCGGAAACACCATATATTTT. Translated, it gives CASSTGQGVGNTIYF.

This sequence joins TRBV7-9 and TRBJ2-3; 10 nucleotides line up with TRBD1. Trimming at V came to 1 base and at J to 11 bases, leaving 9 bases not matched to a gene. The CDR3 runs to 15 residues. Germline lookup yields CDR1 SEHNR and CDR2 FQNEAQ (reference sequence). The CDR3 DNA follows: TGTGCCAGCAGCTTAGTGGGACAGGGGAGGAGTGAGCAGTATTTT. It translates to CASSLVGQGRSEQYF.

This clonotype was found many times. The chain links TRBV9 to TRBJ2-3; no firm D call. The CDR3 length is 14 residues. CDR1 and CDR2 (germline): SGDLS, YYNGEE. With 0 bases removed from V and 6 bases from J, the gap between germline ends came to 11 bases. In DNA, the CDR3 is TGTGCCAGCAGCGTAGGCGCTCAGGCGGATACGCAGTATTTT. Translated, it gives CASSVGAQADTQYF.

The chain recombines TRBV25-1 with TRBJ1-2; 7 nucleotides match TRBD1. Germline lookup yields CDR1 MGHDK and CDR2 SYGVNS. This CDR3 contains 13 residues. V was pared by 2 bases and J by 6 bases, with 3 bases of the junction left unmatched. CDR3 in amino acids: CASSEGRGHGYTF. In DNA form, the CDR3 reads TGTGCCAGCAGTGAAGGGAGGGGGCATGGCTACACCTTC.

V usage is TRBV30 and J usage is TRBJ1-3; TRBD1 matches at 9 bases. The ends lost 4 bases at V and 4 bases at J; junction bases unmatched: 8. CDR1 is GTSNPN and CDR2 is SVGIG in the germline V gene (reference sequence). The CDR3 contains 15 residues. The CDR3 sequence: CAWTRDRAKGNTIYF. Written as DNA, the CDR3 is TGTGCCTGGACCAGGGACAGGGCGAAAGGAAACACCATATATTTT.

The table lists this clonotype with a few counts. This chain uses TRBV6-2 or TRBV6-3 with TRBJ1-6, with a possible D match to TRBD1 (6 bases). There are 15 residues in the CDR3. Trimming shortened V by 8 bases and J by 3 bases, and 14 bases separated the two germline ends. Germline CDR1 reads MNHEY; CDR2 reads SVGEGT. As DNA, the CDR3 is TGTGCCAGCCTTCCCCCCAGGGGCTATAATTCACCCCTCCACTTT. Its protein product is CASLPPRGYNSPLHF.

This clonotype was found a few times. Being one base from a much bigger clone, this may be a read error. The final CDR3 position lacks the conserved phenylalanine or tryptophan, pointing to a likely read error. V gene TRBV19 combines with J gene TRBJ2-6; perhaps TRBD2 as D (5 bases). The CDR3 extends over 16 amino acids. CDR1 is LNHDA, CDR2 SQIVND, per germline (reference sequence). V was pared by 6 bases and J by 2 bases, with 14 bases between. The chain's CDR3 is CASSQRVGAGANVLTS. CDR3 nucleotide sequence: TGTGCCAGTAGCCAGAGGGTGGGCGCTGGGGCCAACGTCCTGACTTCC.

At least ten counts were recorded for this clonotype. The CDR3 spells CASRQRGGVAYGYTF. The CDR3 DNA reads TGTGCCAGCAGACAGAGAGGCGGCGTGGCCTATGGCTACACCTTC. J is TRBJ1-2 and V is TRBV6-5; D not resolved. Trimming removed 6 bases at V and 4 bases at J, with 18 bases between. Germline V lookup: CDR1 MNHEY, CDR2 SVGAGI. This CDR3 contains 15 residues.

In this sample, this clonotype turned up many times. The V gene is TRBV20-1, the J gene TRBJ1-3; the D gene is possibly TRBD1 (5 bases). The ends were cut back, 4 bases at V and 2 bases at J, with 15 bases in the middle. Germline loops: CDR1 DFQATT, CDR2 SNEGSKA (reference sequence). The CDR3 consists of 15 residues. The CDR3 region is CSATDRPFPGNTIYF. In DNA, the CDR3 is TGCAGTGCTACAGACAGACCCTTCCCTGGAAACACCATATATTTT.